These 18 T cell receptor beta chains came from one sample sequenced in a study of molecular identifiers for immune sequencing clone quantification (dated by TCRdb to between 2017 and 2018). The receptor library was made with PCR. Data came from a NextSeq 500. TCRdb handled the public reads itself, with Q25 trimming in fastp and clone calling in MiXCR, and kept productive beta chains. For every CDR3 protein sequence, its rows merge into one entry that carries the most common genes and DNA. This sample comprises approximately 680,000 distinct CDR3 sequences, 25% of them detected only once. The ten largest clones represent 0.7% to 0.95% of the sample. The specimen was naive CD8+ T cells from blood, with Jurkat cell RNA spiked in. Per the publication, the cell subset or site label means: FACS-sorted CD8+CD4-CCR7+CD45RA+ naive T cells. All receptors come from a human donor in good health. Some libraries in this study had Jurkat cell RNA spiked in.

V and J are TRBV5-8 and TRBJ2-7, with 10 bases lining up with TRBD1. The V and J ends lost 4 bases and 2 bases, in that order; junction bases with no gene match: 6. The CDR3 loop spans 15 amino acids. From germline, CDR1 is SGHTS and CDR2 YDEGEE. The CDR3 nucleotides read TGTGCCAGCAGCCTTGACAGGGGGCGACCCTACGAGCAGTACTTC. Translated: CASSLDRGRPYEQYF.

This clonotype appeared a few times. CDR3 loop: CASRDRGYREETQYF. The CDR3 coding sequence is TGTGCCAGCAGGGACAGAGGGTATCGTGAAGAGACCCAGTACTTC. V and J are TRBV28 and TRBJ2-5; weak D call: TRBD1 (6 bases). Germline CDR1 reads MDHEN; CDR2 reads SYDVKM. Deletions cut 6 bases from V and 3 bases from J, with 17 bases between. The CDR3 totals 15 residues.

This clonotype was seen a handful of times. The rearrangement uses TRBV4-3 and TRBJ2-7; possibly TRBD1 for D (6 bases). V lost 2 bases to trimming and J lost 4 bases, with 12 bases between them. The germline gives CDR1 LGHNA, CDR2 YSLEER. The CDR3 covers 14 residues. The CDR3 sequence: CASSQRERGYEQYF. The DNA for the CDR3 is TGCGCCAGCAGCCAAAGGGAGAGGGGGTACGAGCAGTACTTC.

This clonotype was seen a handful of times. This rearrangement joins TRBV28 to TRBJ1-4; D is unclear. Germline CDR1 MDHEN, CDR2 SYDVKM. The V and J ends lost 3 bases and 4 bases respectively, with 12 bases between them. CDR3 length: 15 amino acids. The DNA for the CDR3 is TGTGCCAGCAGTTTTTGGCGGAGCGGTAATGAAAAACTGTTTTTT. Translating gives CASSFWRSGNEKLFF.

This clonotype was observed many times. The DNA for the CDR3 is TGTGCCAGCAGTTACATTCGCCATGGAGCTTTCTTT. Its protein product is CASSYIRHGAFF. The rearrangement links TRBV6-2 or TRBV6-3 to TRBJ1-1; no definite D call. Germline assignment: CDR1 MNHEY and CDR2 SVGEGT. Trimming pared 2 bases from V and 10 bases from J, leaving 11 bases between. CDR3 length equals 12 residues.

This clonotype was detected ten times or more. The chain uses TRBV28 and TRBJ2-7, with TRBD2 identical over 8 bases. The CDR3 is made up of 15 amino acids. V lost 6 bases to trimming and J lost 0 bases; unmatched junction nucleotides: 7. CDR1 is MDHEN and CDR2 is SYDVKM in the germline V gene. This CDR3 reads CASSPLAVSSYEQYF. The CDR3 region has the DNA TGTGCCAGCAGCCCACTAGCGGTCAGCTCCTACGAGCAGTACTTC. The full variable domain, in which reference TRBV28 and TRBJ2-7 provide the parts outside the CDR3, is DVKVTQSSRYLVKRTGEKVFLECVQDMDHENMFWYRQDPGLGLRLIYFSYDVKMKEKGDIPEGYSVSREKKERFSLILESASTNQTSMYLCASSPLAVSSYEQYFGPGTRLTVT.

The genes are TRBV4-3 and TRBJ2-1, with 10 bases fitting TRBD2. CDR1 and CDR2 (germline): LGHNA, YSLEER. The CDR3 runs to 15 residues. Trimming at V came to 3 bases and at J to 10 bases, leaving 9 bases not matched to a gene. The CDR3: CASSHTAGLAREQFF. In nucleotides, the CDR3 is TGCGCCAGCAGCCATACCGCGGGACTAGCGAGAGAGCAGTTCTTC.

With respect to this clonotype: Without the conserved terminal phenylalanine or tryptophan, this CDR3 likely stems from a read error. The gene calls are TRBV5-1 and TRBJ2-7, with TRBD2 matching 14 bases. V dropped 4 bases and J dropped 3; count of bases not matched to a gene: 3. The germline V gene encodes CDR1 SGHRS and CDR2 YFSETQ. CDR3 length: 15 amino acids. CDR3 in amino acids: CASSPGLAGGYEQYI. For the CDR3, the DNA is TGCGCCAGCAGCCCCGGACTAGCGGGGGGCTACGAGCAGTACATC.

The table lists this clonotype with a few counts. J is TRBJ2-7 and V is TRBV12-3 or TRBV12-4; 7 positions match TRBD1. The length of the CDR3 is 15 residues. The V segment lost 6 bases and the J segment 0 bases; nucleotides outside the gene matches: 8. The CDR3 DNA follows: TGTGCCAGCAGAAAAGGGGGCCTGAGCTCCTACGAGCAGTACTTC. This encodes CASRKGGLSSYEQYF.

Notes on this clonotype: The junction departs from germline at one end; a sequencing error may be responsible. The chain links TRBV7-9 to TRBJ2-5; 8 bases agree with TRBD2. This CDR3 is built from 16 residues. CDR1 and CDR2 (germline): SEHNR, FQNEAQ (reference sequence). Here the CDR3 DNA reads TGTGCCCGCAGCTCGCCCCCGGGGGGGACGGGAGAGACCCAGTACTTC. As protein: CARSSPPGGTGETQYF.

DNA for the CDR3: TGTGCCAGCAGCTTAGTAGGGCTCGGGGATGAGCAGTTCTTC. Translating it yields CASSLVGLGDEQFF. J is TRBJ2-1 and V is TRBV7-3; a possible D gene is TRBD2 (5 bases). V lost 2 bases and J lost 8, with 13 bases in between. The CDR3 covers 14 residues. Looked up from germline, CDR1 is SGHTA and CDR2 is FQGTGA.

This chain joins TRBV14 and TRBJ2-1, with D unresolved. CDR3 length: 14 residues. CDR1 is SGHDN, CDR2 FVKESK, per germline. V gave up 4 bases and J gave up 4 bases, with 11 bases separating them. The CDR3 loop is CASSRFVQYNEQFF. In DNA form, the CDR3 reads TGTGCCAGCAGCCGGTTCGTCCAATACAATGAGCAGTTCTTC.

This clonotype came up a few times. This may arise from a read error, as a much more abundant clone is one base away. The rearrangement joins TRBV7-2 to TRBJ1-1; a weak D match, TRBD1 (6 bases). This CDR3 spans 15 amino acids. From germline, CDR1 is SGHTA and CDR2 FQGNSA. The CDR3 DNA sequence: TGTGTCAGCAGCTTAGATCTGGGGGCCTTGACTGAAGCTTTCTTT. Its protein is CVSSLDLGALTEAFF.

A word on this clonotype: Just one base apart from a much larger clone, this may be a read error. CDR3 sequence reads: CASGQGPRLAGYQETQYF. The CDR3, as DNA: TGTGCCAGCGGCCAGGGCCCGAGACTAGCGGGATACCAAGAGACCCAGTACTTC. The chain is built from TRBV3-1 and TRBJ2-5; the match to TRBD2 covers 11 bases. Germline V lookup: CDR1 LGHDT, CDR2 YNNKEL (reference sequence). This CDR3 contains 18 residues.

Comments on this clonotype: The junction shows a germline mismatch at one end, possibly a read error. V gene TRBV7-2 combines with J gene TRBJ2-5; D is unresolved. CDR3 size: 14 residues. Germline values: CDR1 SGHTA, CDR2 FQGNSA. The CDR3 region has the DNA TGTGTCAGCAGCTCCCCGGGCACCCCGGAGACCCAGTACTTC. This codes for CVSSSPGTPETQYF.

Notes on this clonotype: A much larger clone sits a single nucleotide away, making a read error possible. The J gene is TRBJ2-7, the V gene TRBV2; 9 nucleotides align to TRBD1. CDR1 and CDR2 from the germline V gene are SNHLY and FYNNEI. The CDR3 runs to 11 residues. The CDR3 loop is CAKGQGHELYF. Here the CDR3 DNA reads TGTGCCAAGGGACAGGGCCACGAGCTGTACTTC.

Only a few counts were recorded for this clonotype. J is TRBJ2-1 and V is TRBV13, with D possibly matching TRBD2 (6 bases). The V end was cut by 4 bases, the J end by 4 bases, with 14 bases between. Per germline, CDR1 PRHDT and CDR2 FYEKMQ (reference sequence). The CDR3 extends over 15 amino acids. DNA of the CDR3: TGTGCCAGCAGCTCACCAAAACTAGCTTACAATGAGCAGTTCTTC. Amino acid sequence: CASSSPKLAYNEQFF.

This clonotype was counted at least ten times. This sequence joins TRBV5-1 and TRBJ1-4, with D possibly matching TRBD1 (6 bases). The CDR3 contains 16 residues. V was clipped by 3 bases and J by 4 bases, with 16 bases between them. In germline, CDR1 is SGHRS, CDR2 YFSETQ. The CDR3 coding sequence is TGCGCCAGCAGCTCTACCAGGACAGATTTTAATGAAAAACTGTTTTTT. Amino acid sequence: CASSSTRTDFNEKLFF.